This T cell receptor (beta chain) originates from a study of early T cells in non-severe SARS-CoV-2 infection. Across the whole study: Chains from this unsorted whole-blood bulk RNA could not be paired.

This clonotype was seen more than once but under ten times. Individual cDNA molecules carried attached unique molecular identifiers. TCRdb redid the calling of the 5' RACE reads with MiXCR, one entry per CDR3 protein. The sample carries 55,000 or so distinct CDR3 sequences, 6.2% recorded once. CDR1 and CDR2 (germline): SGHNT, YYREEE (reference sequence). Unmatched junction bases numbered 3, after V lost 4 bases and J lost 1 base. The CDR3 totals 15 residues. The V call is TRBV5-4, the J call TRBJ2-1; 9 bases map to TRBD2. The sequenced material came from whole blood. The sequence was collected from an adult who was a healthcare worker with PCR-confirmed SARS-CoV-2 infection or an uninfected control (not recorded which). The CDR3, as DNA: TGTGCCAGCAGCGCGGGGGGGCTATCCTACAATGAGCAGTTCTTC. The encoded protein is CASSAGGLSYNEQFF.